This T cell receptor (beta chain) stems from a study of neurological immune-mediated disorders. CDR1 SQVTM and CDR2 ANQGSEA come from the germline V gene. The V end lost 0 bases, the J end lost 5 bases, and 13 bases lay between the germline ends. This CDR3 has 14 residues. TCRdb reanalysed the 5' RACE reads using MiXCR and keeps one entry per CDR3 protein. The repertoire holds more than 40,000 distinct CDR3 sequences, roughly 2% seen once, with less than 2.5% in the top ten. This clonotype was seen ten or more times. This sequence originates from a woman between 35 and 50 years old with multiple sclerosis. The chain employs TRBV29-1 and TRBJ1-1, with D possibly matching TRBD1 (5 bases). The specimen sequenced was PBMCs. Here the CDR3 reads CSVEDTGDRTEAFF. The CDR3, as DNA: TGCAGCGTTGAAGATACGGGGGATCGAACTGAAGCTTTCTTT.